The 8 T cell receptor beta chains below all came from one sample that was sequenced in a study of tumor T cells in aggressive B-cell lymphoma. Using immunoSEQ multiplex PCR, the repertoire was profiled, and TCRdb retains in-frame clones only, with some absent. The table has under 2,000 clones, more than 80% seen once. What was sequenced was tumor tissue. The receptors shown here come from an adult with diffuse large B cell lymphoma.

The chain has TRBV27 and TRBJ2-1; D unresolved. V lost 6 bases to trimming and J lost 6 bases, with 9 bases between them. The CDR3 is 12 residues long. Germline CDR1 reads MNHEY; CDR2 reads SMNVEV (reference sequence). The CDR3 here is CASRIHPNEQFF. CDR3 nucleotide sequence: TGTGCCAGCAGAATTCATCCCAATGAGCAGTTCTTC.

This chain uses TRBV5-1 with TRBJ1-1; 10 bases match TRBD1. The CDR3 runs 14 residues. Germline V gene data show CDR1 as SGHRS and CDR2 as YFSETQ. The V gene end was trimmed by 4 bases and the J gene end by 5 bases; junction bases not matched to a gene: 5. The CDR3 nucleotides are TGCGCCAGCAGCGCACGGGACAGGGGAACTGAAGCTTTCTTT. It specifies CASSARDRGTEAFF.

V gene TRBV5-1 combines with J gene TRBJ1-4, with 8 nucleotides matching TRBD1. The germline V gene encodes CDR1 SGHRS and CDR2 YFSETQ. This CDR3 is 17 amino acids long. V trimming: 9 bases; J trimming: 2 bases; junction bases outside the gene matches: 15. The DNA for the CDR3 is TGCGCCACCAGTGATACATTACAGGGGGGTACTAATGAAAAACTGTTTTTT. It encodes CATSDTLQGGTNEKLFF. Full variable domain (missing parts from reference TRBV5-1 and TRBJ1-4): KAGVTQTPRYLIKTRGQQVTLSCSPISGHRSVSWYQQTPGQGLQFLFEYFSETQRNKGNFPGRFSGRQFSNSRSEMNVSTLELGDSALYLCATSDTLQGGTNEKLFFGSGTQLSVL.

The chain carries TRBV19 and TRBJ1-5; D might be TRBD1 (5 bases). Germline loops: CDR1 LNHDA, CDR2 SQIVND (reference sequence). This CDR3 is 14 amino acids long. Trimming pared 3 bases from V and 6 bases from J, leaving 12 bases between. The CDR3 spells CASSIWGVGQPQHF. In nucleotides, the CDR3 is TGTGCCAGTAGTATTTGGGGGGTCGGTCAGCCCCAGCATTTT.

The chain employs TRBV9 and TRBJ2-3; the D gene is possibly TRBD2 (7 bases). V was pared by 0 bases and J by 1 base, with 15 bases between. Germline V gives CDR1 SGDLS, CDR2 YYNGEE. This CDR3 is 17 amino acids long. The CDR3 DNA reads TGTGCCAGCAGCGTAGAGGGGGGGACGTCGCGCACAGATACGCAGTATTTT. This translates into CASSVEGGTSRTDTQYF.

The chain has TRBV9 and TRBJ2-3; TRBD2 aligns across 10 bases. Trimming removed 4 bases from V and 6 bases from J; junction bases left unmatched: 11. Germline assignment: CDR1 SGDLS and CDR2 YYNGEE. CDR3 length: 16 amino acids. The CDR3 nucleotides are TGTGCCAGCAGCCCCCCTAGCGGGAGTGAGTCGGATACGCAGTATTTT. Translated: CASSPPSGSESDTQYF. The full variable domain, in which reference TRBV9 and TRBJ2-3 provide the parts outside the CDR3, is DSGVTQTPKHLITATGQRVTLRCSPRSGDLSVYWYQQSLDQGLQFLIQYYNGEERAKGNILERFSAQQFPDLHSELNLSSLELGDSALYFCASSPPSGSESDTQYFGPGTRLTVL.

Concerning this clone: One junction end does not reproduce the germline sequence, and a read error may be involved. The chain employs TRBV28 and TRBJ2-3; 7 bases fit TRBD1. Looked up from germline, CDR1 is MDHEN and CDR2 is SYDVKM. The CDR3 extends over 15 amino acids. CDR3 nucleotide sequence: TGTGCCAGCAGTTGGGGACAGTTAAGCACAGATGCGCAGTATTTT. This codes for CASSWGQLSTDAQYF.

The chain joins TRBV7-2 to TRBJ2-1, with TRBD2 as a possible D gene (6 bases). Trimming pared 1 base from V and 11 bases from J, leaving 15 bases between. Germline CDR1 and CDR2: SGHTA and FQGNSA. The CDR3 totals 14 residues. This CDR3 is CASSLVSGEYKQFF. The CDR3 DNA follows: TGTGCCAGCAGCTTAGTTTCGGGAGAGTACAAGCAGTTCTTC.